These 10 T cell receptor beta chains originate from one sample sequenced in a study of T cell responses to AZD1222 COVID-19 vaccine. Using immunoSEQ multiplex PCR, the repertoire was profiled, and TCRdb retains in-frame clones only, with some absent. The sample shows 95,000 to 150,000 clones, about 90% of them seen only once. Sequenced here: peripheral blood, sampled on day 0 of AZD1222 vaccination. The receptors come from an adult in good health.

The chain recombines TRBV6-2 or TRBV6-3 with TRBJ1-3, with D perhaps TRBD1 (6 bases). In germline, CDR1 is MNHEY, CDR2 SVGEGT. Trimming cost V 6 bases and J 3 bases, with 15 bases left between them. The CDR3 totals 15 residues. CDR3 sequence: CASSPDRSIGNTIYF. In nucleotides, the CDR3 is TGTGCCAGCAGCCCAGACAGGAGCATTGGAAACACCATATATTTT.

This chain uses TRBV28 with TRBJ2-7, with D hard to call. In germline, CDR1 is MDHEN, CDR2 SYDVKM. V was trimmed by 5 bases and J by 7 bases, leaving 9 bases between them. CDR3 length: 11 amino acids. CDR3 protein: CASSSSREQYF. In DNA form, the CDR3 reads TGTGCCAGCAGTAGTTCGCGGGAGCAGTACTTC.

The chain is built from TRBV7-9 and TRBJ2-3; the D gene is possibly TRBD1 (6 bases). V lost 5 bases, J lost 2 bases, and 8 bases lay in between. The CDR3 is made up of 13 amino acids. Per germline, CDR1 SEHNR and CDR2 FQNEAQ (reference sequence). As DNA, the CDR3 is TGTGCCAGCAGCCAGGGACACACAGATACGCAGTATTTT. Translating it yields CASSQGHTDTQYF.

The CDR3 is CASSSYGGGNTIYF. The CDR3 DNA reads TGTGCCAGCAGCTCTTACGGGGGCGGAAACACCATATATTTT. V is TRBV5-5 and J is TRBJ1-3, with D maybe TRBD1 (6 bases). The V end was cut by 3 bases, the J end by 4 bases, with 11 bases between. The CDR3 sequence is 14 residues long. Germline-derived CDR1 and CDR2 are SGHKS and YYEKEE (reference sequence).

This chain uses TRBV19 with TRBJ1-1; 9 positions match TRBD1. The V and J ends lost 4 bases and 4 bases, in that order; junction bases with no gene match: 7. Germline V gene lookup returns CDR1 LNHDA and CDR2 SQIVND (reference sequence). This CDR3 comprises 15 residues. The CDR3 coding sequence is TGTGCCAGTAGTACAACAGGGGGCAAGAGCACTGAAGCTTTCTTT. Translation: CASSTTGGKSTEAFF.

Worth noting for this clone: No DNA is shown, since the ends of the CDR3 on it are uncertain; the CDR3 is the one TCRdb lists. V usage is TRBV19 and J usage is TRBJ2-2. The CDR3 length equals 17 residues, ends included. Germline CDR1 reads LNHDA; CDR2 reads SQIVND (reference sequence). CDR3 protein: CASSPVSGPANTGELFF.

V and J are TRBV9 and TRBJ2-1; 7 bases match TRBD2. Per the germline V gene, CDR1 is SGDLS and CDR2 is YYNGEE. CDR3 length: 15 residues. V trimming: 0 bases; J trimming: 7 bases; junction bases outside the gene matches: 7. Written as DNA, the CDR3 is TGTGCCAGCAGCGTAGGCGGGAGTTACGGTAATGAGCAGTTCTTC. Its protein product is CASSVGGSYGNEQFF.

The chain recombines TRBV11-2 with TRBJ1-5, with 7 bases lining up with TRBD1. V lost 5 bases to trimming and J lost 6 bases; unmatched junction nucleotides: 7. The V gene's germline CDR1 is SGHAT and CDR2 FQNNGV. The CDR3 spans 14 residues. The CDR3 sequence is CASSRDSLRQPQHF. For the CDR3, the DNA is TGTGCCAGCAGCCGGGACAGTTTGCGTCAGCCCCAGCATTTT.

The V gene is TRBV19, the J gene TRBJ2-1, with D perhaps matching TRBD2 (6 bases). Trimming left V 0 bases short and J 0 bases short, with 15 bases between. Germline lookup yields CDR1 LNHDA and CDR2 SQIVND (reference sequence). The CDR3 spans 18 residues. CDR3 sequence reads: CASSIDLVGSGSYNEQFF. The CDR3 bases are TGTGCCAGTAGTATAGATCTGGTCGGGAGTGGCTCCTACAATGAGCAGTTCTTC.

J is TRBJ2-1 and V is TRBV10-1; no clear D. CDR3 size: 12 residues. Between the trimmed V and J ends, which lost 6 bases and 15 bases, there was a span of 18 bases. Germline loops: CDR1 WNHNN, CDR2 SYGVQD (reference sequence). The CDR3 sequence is CASRDPLGFPFF. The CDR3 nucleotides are TGCGCCAGCAGGGACCCCTTGGGGTTCCCGTTCTTC.